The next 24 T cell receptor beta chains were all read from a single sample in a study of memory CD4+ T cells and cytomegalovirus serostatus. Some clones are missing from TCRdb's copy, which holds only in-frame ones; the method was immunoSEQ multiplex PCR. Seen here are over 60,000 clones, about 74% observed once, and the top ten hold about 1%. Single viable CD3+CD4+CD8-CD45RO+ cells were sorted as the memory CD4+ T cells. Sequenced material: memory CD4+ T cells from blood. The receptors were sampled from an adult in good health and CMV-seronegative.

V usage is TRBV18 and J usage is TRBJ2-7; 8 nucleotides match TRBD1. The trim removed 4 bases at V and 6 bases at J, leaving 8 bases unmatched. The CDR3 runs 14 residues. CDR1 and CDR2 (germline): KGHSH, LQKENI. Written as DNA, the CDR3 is TGTGCCAGCTCACTCCTGGACAGGGTGGCCGAGCAGTACTTC. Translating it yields CASSLLDRVAEQYF. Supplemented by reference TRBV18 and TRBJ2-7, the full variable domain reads NAGVMQNPRHLVRRRGQEARLRCSPMKGHSHVYWYRQLPEEGLKFMVYLQKENIIDESGMPKERFSAEFPKEGPSILRIQQVVRGDSAAYFCASSLLDRVAEQYFGPGTRLTVT.

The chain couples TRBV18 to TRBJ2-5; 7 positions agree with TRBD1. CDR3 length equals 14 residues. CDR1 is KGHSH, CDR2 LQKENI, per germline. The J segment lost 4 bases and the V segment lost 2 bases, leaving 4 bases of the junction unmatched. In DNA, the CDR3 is TGTGCCAGCTCACCAAAAGGGGGCGGAGAGACCCAGTACTTC. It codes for CASSPKGGGETQYF. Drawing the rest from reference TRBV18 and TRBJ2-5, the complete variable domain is NAGVMQNPRHLVRRRGQEARLRCSPMKGHSHVYWYRQLPEEGLKFMVYLQKENIIDESGMPKERFSAEFPKEGPSILRIQQVVRGDSAAYFCASSPKGGGETQYFGPGTRLLVL.

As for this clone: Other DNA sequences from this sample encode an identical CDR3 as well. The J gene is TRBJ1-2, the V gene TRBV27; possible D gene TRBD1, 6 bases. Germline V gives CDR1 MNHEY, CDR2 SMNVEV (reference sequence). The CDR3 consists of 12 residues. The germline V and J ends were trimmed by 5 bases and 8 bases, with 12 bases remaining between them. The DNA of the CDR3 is TGTGCCAGCAGTAGAACAGGGAAGGGCTACACCTTC. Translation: CASSRTGKGYTF.

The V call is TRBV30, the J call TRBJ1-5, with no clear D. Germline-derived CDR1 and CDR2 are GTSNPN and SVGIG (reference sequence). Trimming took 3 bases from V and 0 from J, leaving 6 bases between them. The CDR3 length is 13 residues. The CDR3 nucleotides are TGTGCCTGGAGGCAGGATAGCAATCAGCCCCAGCATTTT. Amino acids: CAWRQDSNQPQHF. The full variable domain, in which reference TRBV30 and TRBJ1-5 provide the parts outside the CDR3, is SQTIHQWPATLVQPVGSPLSLECTVEGTSNPNLYWYRQAAGRGLQLLFYSVGIGQISSEVPQNLSASRPQDRQFILSSKKLLLSDSGFYLCAWRQDSNQPQHFGDGTRLSIL.

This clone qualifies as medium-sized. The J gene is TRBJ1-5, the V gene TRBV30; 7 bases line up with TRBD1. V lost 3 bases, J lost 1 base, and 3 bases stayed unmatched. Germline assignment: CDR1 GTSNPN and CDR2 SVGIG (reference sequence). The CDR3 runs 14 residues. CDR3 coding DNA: TGTGCCTGGAGCCGGGACAGCAGCAATCAGCCCCAGCATTTT. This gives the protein CAWSRDSSNQPQHF.

CDR3 protein: CASGLFRSGGQQTNEKLFF. The CDR3 nucleotides read TGTGCTAGTGGTTTGTTCCGTTCGGGGGGGCAACAGACTAATGAAAAACTGTTTTTT. The rearrangement joins TRBV12-5 to TRBJ1-4; tentative D call: TRBD1 (6 bases). In germline, CDR1 is LGHNT, CDR2 FRNRAP. This CDR3 spans 19 amino acids. Between the trimmed V and J ends, which lost 2 bases and 2 bases, there was a span of 21 bases.

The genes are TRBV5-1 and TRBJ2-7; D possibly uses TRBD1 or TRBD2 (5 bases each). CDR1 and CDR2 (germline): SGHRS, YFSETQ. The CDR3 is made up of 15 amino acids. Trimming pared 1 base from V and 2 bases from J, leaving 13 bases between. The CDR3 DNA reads TGCGCCAGCAGCTTGAACGAGGGGACCACCTACGAGCAGTACTTC. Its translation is CASSLNEGTTYEQYF.

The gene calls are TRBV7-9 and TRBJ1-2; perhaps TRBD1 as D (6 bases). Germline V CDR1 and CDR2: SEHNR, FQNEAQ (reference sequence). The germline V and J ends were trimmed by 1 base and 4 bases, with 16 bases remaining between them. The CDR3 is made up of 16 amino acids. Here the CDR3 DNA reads TGTGCCAGCAGCTTAGTTGGGGGGGCGCGGGCCTATGGCTACACCTTC. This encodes CASSLVGGARAYGYTF.

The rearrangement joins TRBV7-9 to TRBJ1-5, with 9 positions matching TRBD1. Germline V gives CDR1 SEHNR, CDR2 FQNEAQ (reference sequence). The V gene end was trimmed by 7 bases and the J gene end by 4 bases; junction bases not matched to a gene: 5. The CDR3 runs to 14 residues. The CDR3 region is CASTPGQGNQPQHF. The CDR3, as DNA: TGTGCCAGCACCCCCGGACAGGGGAATCAGCCCCAGCATTTT.

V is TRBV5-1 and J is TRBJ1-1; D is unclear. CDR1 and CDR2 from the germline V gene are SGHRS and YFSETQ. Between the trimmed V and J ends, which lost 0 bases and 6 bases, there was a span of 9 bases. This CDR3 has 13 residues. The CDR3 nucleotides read TGCGCCAGCAGCTTGGAAGGTTGGTCTGAAGCTTTCTTT. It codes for CASSLEGWSEAFF.

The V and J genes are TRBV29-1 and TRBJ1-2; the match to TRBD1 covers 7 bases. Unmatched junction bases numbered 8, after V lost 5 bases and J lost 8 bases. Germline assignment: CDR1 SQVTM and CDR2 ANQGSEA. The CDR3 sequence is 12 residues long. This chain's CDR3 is CSVRGQGHGYTF. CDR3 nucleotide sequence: TGCAGCGTTAGGGGGCAGGGCCACGGCTACACCTTC.

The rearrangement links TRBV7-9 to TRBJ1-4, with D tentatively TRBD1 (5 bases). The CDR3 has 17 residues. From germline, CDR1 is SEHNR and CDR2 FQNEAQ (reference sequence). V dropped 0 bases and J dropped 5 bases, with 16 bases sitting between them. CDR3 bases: TGTGCCAGCAGCTTAGCGCTGGCGGGCAGGGTGAATGAAAAACTGTTTTTT. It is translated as CASSLALAGRVNEKLFF.

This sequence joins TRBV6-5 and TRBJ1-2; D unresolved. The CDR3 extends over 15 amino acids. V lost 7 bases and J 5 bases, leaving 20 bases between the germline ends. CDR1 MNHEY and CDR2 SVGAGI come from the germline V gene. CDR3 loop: CASTPTVGVGYGYTF. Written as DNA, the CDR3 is TGTGCCAGCACCCCTACGGTCGGGGTTGGGTATGGCTACACCTTC.

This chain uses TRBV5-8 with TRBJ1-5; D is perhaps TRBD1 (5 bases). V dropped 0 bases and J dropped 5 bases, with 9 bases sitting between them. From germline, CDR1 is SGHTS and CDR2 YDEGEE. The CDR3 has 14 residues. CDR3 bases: TGTGCCAGCAGCTTGGGGCAGGGCGATCAGCCCCAGCATTTT. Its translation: CASSLGQGDQPQHF.

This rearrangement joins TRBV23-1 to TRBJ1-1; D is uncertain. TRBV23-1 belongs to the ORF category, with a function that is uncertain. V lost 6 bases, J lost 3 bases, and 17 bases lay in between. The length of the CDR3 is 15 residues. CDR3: CASSHGQAPDTEAFF. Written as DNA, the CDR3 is TGCGCCAGCAGCCACGGGCAGGCACCGGACACTGAAGCTTTCTTT.

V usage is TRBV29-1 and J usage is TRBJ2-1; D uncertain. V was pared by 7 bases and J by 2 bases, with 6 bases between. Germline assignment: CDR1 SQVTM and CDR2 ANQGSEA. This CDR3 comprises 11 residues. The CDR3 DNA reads TGCAGCGCAGCCACCTACAATGAGCAGTTCTTC. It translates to CSAATYNEQFF.

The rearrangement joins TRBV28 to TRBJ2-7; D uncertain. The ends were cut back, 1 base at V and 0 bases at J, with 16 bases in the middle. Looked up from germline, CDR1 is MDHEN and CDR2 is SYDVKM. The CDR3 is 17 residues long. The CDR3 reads CASSLFSMGSYSYEQYF. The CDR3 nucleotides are TGTGCCAGCAGTTTATTTTCTATGGGCAGTTACTCCTACGAGCAGTACTTC.

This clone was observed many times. The CDR3 region has the DNA TGTGCCAGCAGCTTGCAGGGGGTGAACACTGAAGCTTTCTTT. This sequence encodes CASSLQGVNTEAFF. The V gene is TRBV5-4, the J gene TRBJ1-1; 7 nucleotides align to TRBD1. J gave up 0 bases and V 1 base, and 0 bases lay outside the gene matches. This CDR3 has 14 amino acids. CDR1 SGHNT and CDR2 YYREEE come from the germline V gene (reference sequence).

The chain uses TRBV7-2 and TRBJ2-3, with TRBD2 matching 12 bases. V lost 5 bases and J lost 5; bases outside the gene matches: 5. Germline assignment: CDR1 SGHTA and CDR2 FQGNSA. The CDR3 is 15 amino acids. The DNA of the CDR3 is TGTGCCAGCAGCAGACTAGCGGGAGCGGTAGATACGCAGTATTTT. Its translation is CASSRLAGAVDTQYF.

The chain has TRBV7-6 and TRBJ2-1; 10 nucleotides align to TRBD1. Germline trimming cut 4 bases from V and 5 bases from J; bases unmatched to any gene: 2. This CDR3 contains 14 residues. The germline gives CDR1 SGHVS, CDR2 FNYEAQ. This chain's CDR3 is CASSWDRGHNEQFF. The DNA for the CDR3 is TGTGCCAGCAGCTGGGACAGGGGTCACAATGAGCAGTTCTTC.

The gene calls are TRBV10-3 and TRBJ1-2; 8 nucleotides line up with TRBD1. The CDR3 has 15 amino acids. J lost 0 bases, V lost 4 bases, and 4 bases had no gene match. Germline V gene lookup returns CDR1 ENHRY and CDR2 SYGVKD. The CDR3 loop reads CAISASGQANYGYTF. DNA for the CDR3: TGTGCCATCAGTGCTTCGGGACAGGCTAACTATGGCTACACCTTC.

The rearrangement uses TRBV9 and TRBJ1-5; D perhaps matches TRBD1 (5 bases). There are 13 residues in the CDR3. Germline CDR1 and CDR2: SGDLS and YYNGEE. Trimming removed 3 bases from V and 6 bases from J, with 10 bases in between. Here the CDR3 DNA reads TGTGCCAGCAGCGGGGGGGAGGGTCAGCCCCAGCATTTT. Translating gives CASSGGEGQPQHF.

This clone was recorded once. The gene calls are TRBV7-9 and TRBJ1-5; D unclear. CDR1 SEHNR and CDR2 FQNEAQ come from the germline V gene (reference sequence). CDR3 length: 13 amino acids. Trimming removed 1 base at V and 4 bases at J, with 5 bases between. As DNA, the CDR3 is TGTGCCAGCAGCTTAGAATGGAATCAGCCCCAGCATTTT. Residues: CASSLEWNQPQHF.

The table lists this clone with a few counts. The CDR3 spells CASSERTTNTEAFF. The CDR3 DNA reads TGTGCCAGCAGCGAGCGGACTACCAACACTGAAGCTTTCTTT. The chain couples TRBV21-1 to TRBJ1-1. TRBV21-1 is described as a pseudogene. The CDR3 has 14 amino acids.